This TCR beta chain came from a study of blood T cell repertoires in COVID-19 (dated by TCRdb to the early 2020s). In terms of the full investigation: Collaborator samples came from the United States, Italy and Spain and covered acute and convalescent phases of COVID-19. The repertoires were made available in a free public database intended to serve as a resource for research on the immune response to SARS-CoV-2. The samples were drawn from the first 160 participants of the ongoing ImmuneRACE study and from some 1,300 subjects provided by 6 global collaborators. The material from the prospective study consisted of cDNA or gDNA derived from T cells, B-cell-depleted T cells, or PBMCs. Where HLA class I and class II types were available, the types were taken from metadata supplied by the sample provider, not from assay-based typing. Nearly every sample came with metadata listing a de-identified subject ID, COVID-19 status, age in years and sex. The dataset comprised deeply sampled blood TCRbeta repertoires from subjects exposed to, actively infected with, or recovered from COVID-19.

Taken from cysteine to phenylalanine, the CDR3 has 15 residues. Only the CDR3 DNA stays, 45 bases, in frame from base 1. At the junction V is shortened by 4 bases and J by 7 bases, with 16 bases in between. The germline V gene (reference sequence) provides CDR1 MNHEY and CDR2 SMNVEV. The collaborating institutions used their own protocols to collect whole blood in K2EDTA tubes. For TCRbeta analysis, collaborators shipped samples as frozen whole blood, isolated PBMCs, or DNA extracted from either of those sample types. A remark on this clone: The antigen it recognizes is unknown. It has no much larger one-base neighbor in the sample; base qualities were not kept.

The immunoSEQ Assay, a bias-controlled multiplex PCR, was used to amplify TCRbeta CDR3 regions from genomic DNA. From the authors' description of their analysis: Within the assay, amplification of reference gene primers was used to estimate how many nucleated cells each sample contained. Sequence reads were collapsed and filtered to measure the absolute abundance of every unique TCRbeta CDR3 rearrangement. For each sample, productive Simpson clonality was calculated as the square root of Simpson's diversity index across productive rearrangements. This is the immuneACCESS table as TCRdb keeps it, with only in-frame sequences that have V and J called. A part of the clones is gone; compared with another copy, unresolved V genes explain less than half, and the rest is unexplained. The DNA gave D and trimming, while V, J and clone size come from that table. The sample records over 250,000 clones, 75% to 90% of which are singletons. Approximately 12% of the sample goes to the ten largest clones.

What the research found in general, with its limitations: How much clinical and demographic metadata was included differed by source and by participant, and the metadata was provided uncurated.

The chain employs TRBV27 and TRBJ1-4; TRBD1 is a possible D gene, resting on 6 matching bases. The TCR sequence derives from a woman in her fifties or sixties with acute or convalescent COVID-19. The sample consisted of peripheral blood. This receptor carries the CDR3 CASSYKTGSGEKLFF. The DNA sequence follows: TGTGCCAGCAGTTACAAGACAGGTTCGGGTGAAAAACTGTTTTTT.